The 29 T cell receptor beta chains presented below share a single source sample, sequenced in a study of cytomegalovirus exposure and HLA in healthy donors. The primer mix had 60 Vbeta and 13 Jbeta primers. Libraries were prepared by immunoSEQ multiplex PCR; TCRdb keeps only in-frame clonotypes and omits some of them. The table lists about 90,000 clones, just over 65% of them singletons. Sequenced sample: PBMCs. The receptors were gathered from a man younger than 40 in good health and CMV-seronegative.

J is TRBJ1-2 and V is TRBV15, with 7 bases fitting TRBD1. Germline-derived CDR1 and CDR2 are LNHNV and YYDKDF (reference sequence). The CDR3 loop spans 16 amino acids. J lost 5 bases, V lost 1 base, and 10 bases had no gene match. The DNA for the CDR3 is TGTGCCACCAGCAGAGCCCGGGTAGAGGGGGCATATGGCTACACCTTC. This gives the protein CATSRARVEGAYGYTF.

This clone appeared many times. This chain uses TRBV27 with TRBJ2-7, with 11 positions matching TRBD1. V trimming: 6 bases; J trimming: 1 base; junction bases outside the gene matches: 11. CDR1 is MNHEY and CDR2 is SMNVEV in the germline V gene (reference sequence). This CDR3 spans 17 amino acids. CDR3 sequence reads: CASSLSSGTGGSYEQYF. The CDR3 nucleotides are TGTGCCAGCAGCCTCTCGTCCGGGACAGGGGGTTCCTACGAGCAGTACTTC.

V and J are TRBV7-3 and TRBJ2-5, with 9 bases that match TRBD1. V lost 4 bases to trimming and J lost 3 bases; unmatched junction nucleotides: 0. This CDR3 spans 13 amino acids. Looked up from germline, CDR1 is SGHTA and CDR2 is FQGTGA. Here the CDR3 reads CASSWDREETQYF. In nucleotides, the CDR3 is TGTGCCAGCAGCTGGGACAGGGAAGAGACCCAGTACTTC.

This clone was observed a handful of times. The chain carries TRBV7-9 and TRBJ2-7; 7 bases align to TRBD1. J gave up 6 bases and V 6 bases, and 8 bases lay outside the gene matches. This CDR3 is built from 13 residues. From germline, CDR1 is SEHNR and CDR2 FQNEAQ (reference sequence). The CDR3, as DNA: TGTGCCAGCAGGAACAGGGGAGCCGGCGAGCAGTACTTC. Residues: CASRNRGAGEQYF.

The V gene is TRBV27, the J gene TRBJ2-3; 8 bases map to TRBD1. Germline values: CDR1 MNHEY, CDR2 SMNVEV (reference sequence). V lost 2 bases, J lost 5 bases, and 3 bases stayed unmatched. The CDR3 is 14 residues long. CDR3 DNA: TGTGCCAGCAGTTTAACACAGGGGGGAGATACGCAGTATTTT. It codes for CASSLTQGGDTQYF.

This chain joins TRBV27 and TRBJ2-1; the match to TRBD2 covers 8 bases. The CDR3 covers 16 residues. The germline V gene encodes CDR1 MNHEY and CDR2 SMNVEV (reference sequence). The V gene end was trimmed by 2 bases and the J gene end by 4 bases; junction bases not matched to a gene: 7. The CDR3 here is CASSLKGSGIYNEQFF. The CDR3 region has the DNA TGTGCCAGCAGTTTAAAGGGTAGCGGGATATACAATGAGCAGTTCTTC.

V and J are TRBV10-3 and TRBJ1-1; 8 bases map to TRBD1. Germline values: CDR1 ENHRY, CDR2 SYGVKD. V dropped 5 bases and J dropped 6; count of bases not matched to a gene: 8. The CDR3 runs 14 residues. CDR3 DNA: TGTGCCATCAGTCCCGGGACAGGTAATCCTGAAGCTTTCTTT. Its protein product is CAISPGTGNPEAFF.

The table lists this clone with a few counts. This chain's CDR3 is CASSVVGQGTTEAFF. CDR3 sequence (DNA): TGTGCCAGCAGCGTAGTCGGACAGGGTACGACTGAAGCTTTCTTT. This chain uses TRBV9 with TRBJ1-1; 8 nucleotides align to TRBD1. The J segment lost 5 bases and the V segment lost 0 bases, leaving 6 bases of the junction unmatched. The CDR3 loop spans 15 amino acids. Germline loops: CDR1 SGDLS, CDR2 YYNGEE. Full variable domain (rest looked up from reference TRBV9 and TRBJ1-1): DSGVTQTPKHLITATGQRVTLRCSPRSGDLSVYWYQQSLDQGLQFLIQYYNGEERAKGNILERFSAQQFPDLHSELNLSSLELGDSALYFCASSVVGQGTTEAFFGQGTRLTVV.

CDR3 DNA sequence: TGTGCCAGCAGCTTGTGGGGGCTCGGCGTGAACACTGAAGCTTTCTTT. This codes for CASSLWGLGVNTEAFF. The chain employs TRBV5-6 and TRBJ1-1, with TRBD1 as a possible D gene (6 bases). V lost 1 base and J 0 bases, leaving 13 bases between the germline ends. The CDR3 runs to 16 residues. CDR1 SGHDT and CDR2 YYEEEE come from the germline V gene.

The chain joins TRBV6-1 to TRBJ2-1; 7 nucleotides align to TRBD1. V gave up 2 bases and J gave up 12 bases; unmatched junction bases: 13. CDR1 MNHNS and CDR2 SASEGT come from the germline V gene. The CDR3 runs to 15 residues. The CDR3 region is CASSEPTGSGKGQFF. The CDR3 bases are TGTGCCAGCAGTGAACCGACAGGGTCCGGTAAGGGGCAGTTCTTC.

A few counts support this clone. The chain carries TRBV7-3 and TRBJ2-7; 9 bases are shared with TRBD1. The junction had 7 bases not matched to a gene; V was cut back by 5 bases and J by 5 bases. The CDR3 spans 14 residues. In germline, CDR1 is SGHTA, CDR2 FQGTGA. The CDR3 sequence is CASSPGTGIDEQYF. CDR3 bases: TGTGCCAGCAGCCCAGGGACAGGGATCGACGAGCAGTACTTC.

In this sample, this clone turned up a few times. The chain has TRBV27 and TRBJ1-4; 9 positions agree with TRBD1. CDR1 and CDR2 (germline): MNHEY, SMNVEV (reference sequence). The CDR3 totals 18 residues. V lost 0 bases to trimming and J lost 8 bases; unmatched junction nucleotides: 13. CDR3 bases: TGTGCCAGCAGTTTATCCCACTTAATCGGGACAGGGAACGAAAAACTGTTTTTT. It encodes CASSLSHLIGTGNEKLFF.

Note on this clone: Other DNA sequences of this sample code for an identical CDR3. The chain couples TRBV4-1 to TRBJ1-5; TRBD1 agrees at 8 bases. Germline assignment: CDR1 MGHRA and CDR2 YSYEKL. This CDR3 region has 18 residues. Losses at the gene ends were 0 bases for V and 5 bases for J; bases not matched to a gene: 12. In nucleotides, the CDR3 is TGCGCCAGCAGCCAAGATCCGCTCGCAGGGGGCCGGGATCAGCCCCAGCATTTT. Translating gives CASSQDPLAGGRDQPQHF.

The chain is built from TRBV5-6 and TRBJ1-4, with 8 bases that match TRBD1. V lost 4 bases, J lost 9 bases, and 23 bases stayed unmatched. The germline CDR1 and CDR2 sequences are SGHDT and YYEEEE. This CDR3 contains 19 residues. CDR3 protein: CASSKLPGQEEGASQKLFF. CDR3 nucleotides: TGTGCCAGCAGCAAGTTACCGGGACAGGAGGAGGGGGCATCTCAAAAACTGTTTTTT.

CDR3 bases: TGTGCCAGCAGCATAGACGGTAGCGGGAGCACAGATACGCAGTATTTT. It encodes CASSIDGSGSTDTQYF. V is TRBV7-2 and J is TRBJ2-3; 7 nucleotides line up with TRBD2. The CDR3 is made up of 16 amino acids. V lost 5 bases and J lost 0; bases outside the gene matches: 8. The germline CDR1 and CDR2 sequences are SGHTA and FQGNSA. The whole variable domain, remainder taken from reference TRBV7-2 and TRBJ2-3, is GAGVSQSPSNKVTEKGKDVELRCDPISGHTALYWYRQSLGQGLEFLIYFQGNSAPDKSGLPSDRFSAERTGGSVSTLTIQRTQQEDSAVYLCASSIDGSGSTDTQYFGPGTRLTVL.

The chain employs TRBV4-1 and TRBJ2-1, with TRBD2 identical over 9 bases. Germline lookup yields CDR1 MGHRA and CDR2 YSYEKL. V dropped 4 bases and J dropped 0; count of bases not matched to a gene: 10. CDR3 size: 18 residues. The CDR3 loop is CASSPTGSGGTSYNEQFF. The CDR3 DNA reads TGCGCCAGCAGCCCCACGGGTAGCGGGGGCACCTCCTACAATGAGCAGTTCTTC.

V usage is TRBV5-6 and J usage is TRBJ2-3, with TRBD2 as a possible D gene (6 bases). V gave up 10 bases and J gave up 2 bases, with 14 bases separating them. This CDR3 region has 13 residues. The germline gives CDR1 SGHDT, CDR2 YYEEEE. CDR3 in DNA: TGTGCCTCGACTAGTGAGGACACAGATACGCAGTATTTT. This sequence encodes CASTSEDTDTQYF.

V and J are TRBV9 and TRBJ1-6, with D unresolved. The CDR3 has 17 residues. Trimming pared 0 bases from V and 3 bases from J, leaving 13 bases between. Germline V gives CDR1 SGDLS, CDR2 YYNGEE. The CDR3 reads CASSVALVPDYNSPLHF. The DNA for the CDR3 is TGTGCCAGCAGCGTAGCGTTGGTTCCAGACTATAATTCACCCCTCCACTTT.

The gene calls are TRBV30 and TRBJ1-2; D is possibly TRBD1 (6 bases). Germline lookup yields CDR1 GTSNPN and CDR2 SVGIG (reference sequence). The CDR3 runs to 15 residues. V was cut by 4 bases and J by 8 bases, with 23 bases left in between. The DNA for the CDR3 is TGTGCCTGGACCCAAGGAGACAGGACTTTATGGGGCTACACCTTC. Translating gives CAWTQGDRTLWGYTF.

The chain carries TRBV7-9 and TRBJ2-2, with D unclear. With 1 base removed from V and 0 bases from J, the gap between germline ends came to 6 bases. The length of the CDR3 is 15 residues. Germline CDR1 SEHNR, CDR2 FQNEAQ (reference sequence). The CDR3 DNA sequence: TGTGCCAGCAGCTTAGTAACACCGAACACCGGGGAGCTGTTTTTT. This gives the protein CASSLVTPNTGELFF.

This clone was counted between two and nine times. The CDR3 loop reads CSVVLTGGSYNEQFF. The CDR3 DNA reads as TGCAGCGTTGTCCTGACAGGGGGCTCCTACAATGAGCAGTTCTTC. The chain has TRBV29-1 and TRBJ2-1; 9 bases align to TRBD1. Germline CDR1 and CDR2: SQVTM and ANQGSEA. This CDR3 has 15 residues. V shed 4 bases, J shed 0 bases, and the junction held 4 bases outside the gene matches.

The rearrangement links TRBV7-9 to TRBJ2-1; 12 nucleotides line up with TRBD1. This CDR3 spans 15 amino acids. The germline CDR1 and CDR2 sequences are SEHNR and FQNEAQ (reference sequence). Trimming took 5 bases from V and 8 from J; bases not matched to a gene: 7. The CDR3 reads CASSRTGTGGHEQFF. CDR3 DNA: TGTGCCAGCAGCCGGACCGGGACAGGGGGCCATGAGCAGTTCTTC.

The V gene is TRBV5-1, the J gene TRBJ2-1; 10 nucleotides agree with TRBD2. The CDR3 totals 16 residues. Germline V gene data show CDR1 as SGHRS and CDR2 as YFSETQ. V lost 2 bases, J lost 8 bases, and 10 bases stayed unmatched. CDR3 amino acids: CASSFVLAGELDEQFF. As DNA, the CDR3 is TGCGCCAGCAGCTTTGTGCTAGCGGGAGAACTTGATGAGCAGTTCTTC.

The CDR3 DNA reads TGTGCCAGCAGCCCCGGGACAGGGACCAATGAGCAGTTCTTC. It yields the protein CASSPGTGTNEQFF. This chain connects TRBV7-9 to TRBJ2-1, with TRBD1 identical over 9 bases. The CDR3 runs to 14 residues. V lost 5 bases to trimming and J lost 6 bases; unmatched junction nucleotides: 5. The germline gives CDR1 SEHNR, CDR2 FQNEAQ (reference sequence).

This clone was counted a few times. This chain connects TRBV2 to TRBJ2-7; 11 bases align to TRBD2. CDR3 length: 15 residues. Trimming removed 6 bases from V and 4 bases from J; junction bases left unmatched: 8. The germline gives CDR1 SNHLY, CDR2 FYNNEI. The CDR3 coding sequence is TGTGCCAGCAGCCCCAGGACTAGCGGGCCTTACGAGCAGTACTTC. It is translated as CASSPRTSGPYEQYF.

This clone has only one observation. This chain connects TRBV7-2 to TRBJ1-5; the D gene is possibly TRBD1 (5 bases). This CDR3 has 18 amino acids. The V end was cut by 0 bases, the J end by 0 bases, with 15 bases between. Looked up from germline, CDR1 is SGHTA and CDR2 is FQGNSA. As DNA, the CDR3 is TGTGCCAGCAGCTTAGCTATTGCAGGGTTCCATAGCAATCAGCCCCAGCATTTT. This gives the protein CASSLAIAGFHSNQPQHF.

V and J are TRBV11-3 and TRBJ2-7; D ambiguous. V dropped 5 bases and J dropped 5 bases, with 10 bases sitting between them. Germline V gene sequence: CDR1 SGHNT, CDR2 YENEEA. The length of the CDR3 is 12 residues. The DNA of the CDR3 is TGTGCCAGCAGCCCCAGACTCCACGAGCAGTACTTC. Its translation is CASSPRLHEQYF. The whole variable domain, remainder taken from reference TRBV11-3 and TRBJ2-7, is EAGVVQSPRYKIIEKKQPVAFWCNPISGHNTLYWYLQNLGQGPELLIRYENEEAVDDSQLPKDRFSAERLKGVDSTLKIQPAELGDSAVYLCASSPRLHEQYFGPGTRLTVT.

This rearrangement joins TRBV30 to TRBJ2-3; the D is unclear. Trimming took off 3 bases at V and 3 bases at J, with 7 bases between the two ends. Germline loops: CDR1 GTSNPN, CDR2 SVGIG (reference sequence). The CDR3 spans 12 residues. The CDR3, as DNA: TGTGCCTGGAGCCCCCTTACAGATACGCAGTATTTT. Protein sequence: CAWSPLTDTQYF.

The gene calls are TRBV30 and TRBJ2-7, with 8 bases matching TRBD1. Trimming removed 3 bases from V and 3 bases from J; junction bases left unmatched: 4. Germline lookup yields CDR1 GTSNPN and CDR2 SVGIG (reference sequence). The CDR3 sequence is 13 residues long. The CDR3 here is CAWRGDRLYEQYF. CDR3 nucleotide sequence: TGTGCCTGGAGAGGGGACAGGCTCTACGAGCAGTACTTC.